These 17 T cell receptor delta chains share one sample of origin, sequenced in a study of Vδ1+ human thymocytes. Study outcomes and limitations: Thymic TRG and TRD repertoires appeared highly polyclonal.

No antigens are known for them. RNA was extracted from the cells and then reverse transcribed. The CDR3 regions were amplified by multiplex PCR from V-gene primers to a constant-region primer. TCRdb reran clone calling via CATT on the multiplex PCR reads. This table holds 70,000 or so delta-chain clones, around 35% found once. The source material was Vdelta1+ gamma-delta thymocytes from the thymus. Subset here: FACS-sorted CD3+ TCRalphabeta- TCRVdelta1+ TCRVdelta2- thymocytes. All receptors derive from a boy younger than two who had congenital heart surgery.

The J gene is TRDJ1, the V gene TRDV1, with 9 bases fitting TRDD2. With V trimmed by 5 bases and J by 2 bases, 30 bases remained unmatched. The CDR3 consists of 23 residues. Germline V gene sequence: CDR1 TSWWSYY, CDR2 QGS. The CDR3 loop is CALGIPEEFPSYVGETGTDKLIF. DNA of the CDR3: TGTGCTCTTGGGATACCCGAGGAATTTCCTTCCTACGTTGGGGAAACGGGAACCGATAAACTCATCTTT.

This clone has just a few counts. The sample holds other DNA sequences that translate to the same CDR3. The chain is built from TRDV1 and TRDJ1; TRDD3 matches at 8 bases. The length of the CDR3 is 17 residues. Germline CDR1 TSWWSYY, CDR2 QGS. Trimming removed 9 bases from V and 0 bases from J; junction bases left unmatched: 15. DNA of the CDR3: TGTGCTCTGATTCCCCCAGTACTGGGGGGCTACACCGATAAACTCATCTTT. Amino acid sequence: CALIPPVLGGYTDKLIF.

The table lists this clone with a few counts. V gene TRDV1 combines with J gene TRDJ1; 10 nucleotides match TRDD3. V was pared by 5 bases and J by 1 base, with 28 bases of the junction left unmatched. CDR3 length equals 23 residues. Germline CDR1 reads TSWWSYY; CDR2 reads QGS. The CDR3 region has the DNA TGTGCTCTTGGGATCAGCTACTCTGTGCGTGAGAGGGGGGATACGGATCCCACCGATAAACTCATCTTT. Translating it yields CALGISYSVRERGDTDPTDKLIF.

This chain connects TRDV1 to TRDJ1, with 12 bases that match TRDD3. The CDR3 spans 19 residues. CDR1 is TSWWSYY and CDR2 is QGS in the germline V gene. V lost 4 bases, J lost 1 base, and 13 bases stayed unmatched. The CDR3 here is CALGALPRTGGYSTDKLIF. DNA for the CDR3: TGTGCTCTTGGGGCCCTTCCCCGTACTGGGGGATACTCCACCGATAAACTCATCTTT.

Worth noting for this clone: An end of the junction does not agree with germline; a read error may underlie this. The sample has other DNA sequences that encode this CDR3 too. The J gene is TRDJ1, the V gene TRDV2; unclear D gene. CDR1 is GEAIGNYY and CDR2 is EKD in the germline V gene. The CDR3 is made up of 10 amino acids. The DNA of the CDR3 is TGTGCCTGCGACACCGAGGAAATCATCTTT. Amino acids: CACDTEEIIF.

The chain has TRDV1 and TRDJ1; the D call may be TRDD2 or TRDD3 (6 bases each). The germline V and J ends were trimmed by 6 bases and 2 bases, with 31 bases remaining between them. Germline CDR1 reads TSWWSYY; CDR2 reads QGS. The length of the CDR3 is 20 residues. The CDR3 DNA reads TGTGCTCTTGGAGGCCTTCCGACCTCTGACCGAGTACTGGGAACCGATAAACTCATCTTT. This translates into CALGGLPTSDRVLGTDKLIF.

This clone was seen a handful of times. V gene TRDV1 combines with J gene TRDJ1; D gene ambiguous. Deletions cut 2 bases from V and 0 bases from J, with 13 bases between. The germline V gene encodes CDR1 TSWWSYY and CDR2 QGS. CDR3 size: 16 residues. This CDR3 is CALGESLSFNTDKLIF. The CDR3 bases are TGTGCTCTTGGGGAATCTTTATCATTCAACACCGATAAACTCATCTTT.

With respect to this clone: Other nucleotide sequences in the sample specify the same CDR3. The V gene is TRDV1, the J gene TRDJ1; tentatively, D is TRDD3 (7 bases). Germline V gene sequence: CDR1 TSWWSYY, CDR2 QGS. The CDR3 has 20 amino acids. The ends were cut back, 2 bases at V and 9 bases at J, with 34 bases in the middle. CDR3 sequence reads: CALGEMVRASFVLGPQQLIF. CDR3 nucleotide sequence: TGTGCTCTTGGGGAAATGGTGCGTGCTTCCTTCGTACTGGGGCCACAACAACTCATCTTT.

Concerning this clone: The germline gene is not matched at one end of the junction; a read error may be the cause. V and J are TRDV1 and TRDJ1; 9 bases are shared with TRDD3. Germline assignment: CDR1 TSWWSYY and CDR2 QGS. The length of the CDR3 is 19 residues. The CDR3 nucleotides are TGTGCTCCTGGGCACACACCCTTCTACGTCTGGGGGATGGCGGGTAAACTCATCTTT. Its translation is CAPGHTPFYVWGMAGKLIF.

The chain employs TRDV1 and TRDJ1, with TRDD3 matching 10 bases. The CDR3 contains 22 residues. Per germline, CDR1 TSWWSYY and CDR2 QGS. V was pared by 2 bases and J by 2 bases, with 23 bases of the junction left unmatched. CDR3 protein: CALGEYILRGFGGYASTDKLIF. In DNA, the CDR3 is TGTGCTCTTGGGGAATACATCCTACGAGGATTCGGGGGATACGCGAGTACCGATAAACTCATCTTT.

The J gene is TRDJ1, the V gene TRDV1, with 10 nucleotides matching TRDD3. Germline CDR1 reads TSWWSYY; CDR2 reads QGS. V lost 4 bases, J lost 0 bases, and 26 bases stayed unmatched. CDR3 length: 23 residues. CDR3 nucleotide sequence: TGTGCTCTTGGGGCCCCTTGGGCTACCCGCCGTGGGGGATACTTTGTGGACACCGATAAACTCATCTTT. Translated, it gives CALGAPWATRRGGYFVDTDKLIF.

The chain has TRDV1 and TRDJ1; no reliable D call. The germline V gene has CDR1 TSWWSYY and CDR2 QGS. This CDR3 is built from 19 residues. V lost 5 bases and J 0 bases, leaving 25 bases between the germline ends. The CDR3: CALGSLFGTLPIYTDKLIF. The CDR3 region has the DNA TGTGCTCTTGGGTCACTTTTTGGTACGTTACCAATATACACCGATAAACTCATCTTT.

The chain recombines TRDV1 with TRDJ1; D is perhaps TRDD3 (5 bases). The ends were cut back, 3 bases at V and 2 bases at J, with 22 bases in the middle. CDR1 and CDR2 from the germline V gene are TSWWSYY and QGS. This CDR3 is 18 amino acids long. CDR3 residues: CALGDRYRYWRGTDKLIF. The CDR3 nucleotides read TGTGCTCTTGGGGACCGATACCGGTACTGGAGAGGGACCGATAAACTCATCTTT.

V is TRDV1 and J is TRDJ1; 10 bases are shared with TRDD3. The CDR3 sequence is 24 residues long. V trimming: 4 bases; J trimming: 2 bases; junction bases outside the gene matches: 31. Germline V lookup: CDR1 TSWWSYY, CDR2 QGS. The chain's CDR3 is CALGVTARVSFIWGIQEGTDKLIF. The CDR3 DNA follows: TGTGCTCTTGGGGTCACTGCTCGGGTGTCTTTTATATGGGGGATACAGGAGGGAACCGATAAACTCATCTTT.

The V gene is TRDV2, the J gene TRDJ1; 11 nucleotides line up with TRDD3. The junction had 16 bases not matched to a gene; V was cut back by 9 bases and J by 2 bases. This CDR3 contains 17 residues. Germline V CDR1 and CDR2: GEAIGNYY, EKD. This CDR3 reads CATALMGDTQGTDKLIF. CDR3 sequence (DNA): TGTGCCACCGCGCTCATGGGGGATACGCAAGGGACCGATAAACTCATCTTT.

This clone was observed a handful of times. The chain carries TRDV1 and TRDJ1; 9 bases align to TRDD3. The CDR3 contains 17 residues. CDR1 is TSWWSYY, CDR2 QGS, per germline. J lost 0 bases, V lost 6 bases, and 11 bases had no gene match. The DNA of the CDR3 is TGTGCTCTTGGAACCGGGGGATACTTCTCGTACACCGATAAACTCATCTTT. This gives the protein CALGTGGYFSYTDKLIF.

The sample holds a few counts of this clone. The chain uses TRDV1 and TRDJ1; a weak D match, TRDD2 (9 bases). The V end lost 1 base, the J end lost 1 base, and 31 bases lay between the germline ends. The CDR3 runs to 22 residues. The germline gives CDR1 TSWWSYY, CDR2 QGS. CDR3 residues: CALGEHPFLRWGYTAGTDKLIF. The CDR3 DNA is TGTGCTCTTGGGGAACACCCCTTCCTACGTTGGGGATACACGGCGGGCACCGATAAACTCATCTTT.